This TCR beta chain was sequenced for a study of technical replicates of blood from a few donors. The germline V gene has CDR1 GTSNPN and CDR2 SVGIG (reference sequence). After removal of 0 bases from V and 0 bases from J, the junction contained 13 bases not matched to a gene. The CDR3 is made up of 20 amino acids. Repertoires were generated with immunoSEQ multiplex PCR, while TCRdb's copy carries only in-frame clones and drops some. The sample has about 68,000 clones; roughly 97% are singletons. Input material: T cells isolated from PBMCs. This clonotype originated in a human donor in good health. This chain links TRBV30 with TRBJ1-3, with TRBD1 matching over 11 bases. The DNA of the CDR3 is TGTGCCTGGAGTGTCACAAACTTTGTGGGGACAGGGGGCTCTGGAAACACCATATATTTT. Translated, it gives CAWSVTNFVGTGGSGNTIYF.